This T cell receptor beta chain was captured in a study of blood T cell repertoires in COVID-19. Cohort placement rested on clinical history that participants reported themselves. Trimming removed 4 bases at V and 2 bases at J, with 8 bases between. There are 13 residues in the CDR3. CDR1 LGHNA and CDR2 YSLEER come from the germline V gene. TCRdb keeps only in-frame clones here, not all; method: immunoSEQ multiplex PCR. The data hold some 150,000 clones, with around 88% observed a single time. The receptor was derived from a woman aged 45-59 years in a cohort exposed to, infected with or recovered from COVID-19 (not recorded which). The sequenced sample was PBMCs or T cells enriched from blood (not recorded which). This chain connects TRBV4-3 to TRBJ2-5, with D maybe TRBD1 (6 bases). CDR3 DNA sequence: TGCGCCAGCAGCCGGACAGTTCAAGAGACCCAGTACTTC. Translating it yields CASSRTVQETQYF.